These 13 T cell receptor beta chains were sequenced from one sample in a study of Graves' ophthalmopathy and Graves' hyperthyroidism. Beta-chain TCR CDR3 regions were amplified from RNA transcripts. An initial RT-PCR round employing HTBI primers preceded a second-round multiplex PCR. TCRdb reprocessed the multiplex PCR reads with MiXCR, giving one entry per CDR3 protein. The sample records about 740,000 distinct CDR3 sequences, around 40% being singletons. The specimen sequenced was peripheral blood. Receptor source: an adult man with Graves' ophthalmopathy.

This chain links TRBV11-1 with TRBJ2-6, with D tentatively TRBD2 (5 bases). The germline V gene encodes CDR1 SGHAT and CDR2 FQDESV (reference sequence). The germline V and J ends were trimmed by 8 bases and 0 bases, with 11 bases remaining between them. CDR3 length: 15 amino acids. CDR3 region: CASWGVPSGANVLTF. In nucleotides, the CDR3 is TGTGCCAGCTGGGGAGTACCCTCTGGGGCCAACGTCCTGACTTTC.

The table lists this clonotype with many counts. The rearrangement links TRBV7-2 to TRBJ1-5, with a tentative D call TRBD1 (5 bases). Deletions cut 5 bases from V and 2 bases from J, with 10 bases between. The CDR3 loop spans 14 amino acids. Germline loops: CDR1 SGHTA, CDR2 FQGNSA. The chain's CDR3 is CASSTGTRNQPQHF. CDR3 nucleotide sequence: TGTGCCAGCAGCACCGGGACTCGCAATCAGCCCCAGCATTTT.

About this clonotype: One junction end disagrees with the germline gene, perhaps due to a read error. V and J are TRBV7-9 and TRBJ1-1; no clear D. The CDR3 is 13 amino acids. Germline V gene sequence: CDR1 SEHNR, CDR2 FQNEAQ (reference sequence). The CDR3 here is CTSRTSVNTEAFF. In DNA form, the CDR3 reads TGTACCAGCAGGACCTCAGTGAACACTGAAGCTTTCTTT.

The chain has TRBV5-8 and TRBJ2-7; D not resolved. Per the germline V gene, CDR1 is SGHTS and CDR2 is YDEGEE. Trimming stripped 0 bases from V and 0 bases from J, with 10 bases between. The CDR3 is 15 residues long. The CDR3 sequence: CASSLAIADSYEQYF. CDR3 in DNA: TGTGCCAGCAGCTTGGCCATTGCAGACTCCTACGAGCAGTACTTC.

This CDR3 is CASTRGRFSNQPQHF. The CDR3 bases are TGTGCCAGCACCAGGGGCAGGTTCAGCAATCAGCCCCAGCATTTT. The chain has TRBV25-1 and TRBJ1-5; possibly TRBD1 for D (6 bases). V lost 7 bases, J lost 1 base, and 14 bases lay in between. The CDR3 spans 15 residues. Germline lookup yields CDR1 MGHDK and CDR2 SYGVNS.

In its sample, this clonotype was seen many times. V is TRBV19 and J is TRBJ1-6; 7 nucleotides line up with TRBD1. This CDR3 comprises 14 residues. Germline lookup yields CDR1 LNHDA and CDR2 SQIVND (reference sequence). V dropped 6 bases and J dropped 7; count of bases not matched to a gene: 6. The CDR3 spells CASRPQGGNSPLHF. The CDR3 DNA reads as TGTGCCAGTAGACCCCAGGGGGGCAATTCACCCCTCCACTTT.

This clonotype was detected many times. The V and J genes are TRBV15 and TRBJ1-2; D is unclear. Trimming took off 0 bases at V and 4 bases at J, with 6 bases between the two ends. Germline V gene data show CDR1 as LNHNV and CDR2 as YYDKDF (reference sequence). The CDR3 has 13 residues. CDR3 nucleotide sequence: TGTGCCACCAGCAGAGATCGGACCTATGGCTACACCTTC. Translation: CATSRDRTYGYTF.

The chain uses TRBV29-1 and TRBJ1-2; 8 nucleotides match TRBD1. The V and J ends lost 7 bases and 8 bases, in that order; junction bases with no gene match: 6. Per germline, CDR1 SQVTM and CDR2 ANQGSEA. This CDR3 region has 11 residues. The CDR3 DNA is TGCAGCGGGGAGACAGGGGAAGGCTACACCTTC. Its protein is CSGETGEGYTF.

The V call is TRBV2, the J call TRBJ2-7; the D call may be TRBD1 or TRBD2 (5 bases each). The CDR3 is 14 amino acids. V lost 6 bases and J lost 4, with 16 bases in between. Germline V gene data show CDR1 as SNHLY and CDR2 as FYNNEI. In DNA, the CDR3 is TGTGCCAGCAGGGAGGTGGGACGGGGTTACGAGCAGTACTTC. Its translation is CASREVGRGYEQYF.

This clonotype was seen more than once but under ten times. V gene TRBV11-2 combines with J gene TRBJ1-2, with D possibly being TRBD1 (5 bases). The CDR3 runs to 14 residues. The V end was cut by 6 bases, the J end by 7 bases, with 18 bases between. Looked up from germline, CDR1 is SGHAT and CDR2 is FQNNGV. The CDR3 reads CASSFQGYAGGYTF. The CDR3 nucleotides read TGTGCCAGCAGTTTCCAGGGTTACGCAGGTGGCTACACCTTC.

Turning to this clonotype: A much more abundant neighbour one base away suggests this may be a read error. This chain joins TRBV7-3 and TRBJ1-5; D perhaps matches TRBD1 (5 bases). The CDR3 covers 15 residues. CDR1 and CDR2 from the germline V gene are SGHTA and FQGTGA. CDR3 DNA sequence: TGTGCCAGCGGCTTAAGCAGGGAGCGCAATCAGCCCCAGCATTTT. Amino acids: CASGLSRERNQPQHF.

In its sample, this clonotype was seen many times. This chain uses TRBV15 with TRBJ1-2; D uncertain. This CDR3 region has 17 residues. V was pared by 0 bases and J by 4 bases, with 18 bases between. Per germline, CDR1 LNHNV and CDR2 YYDKDF (reference sequence). The DNA of the CDR3 is TGTGCCACCAGCAGAGATAGAACCACTCCTTCTTCCTATGGCTACACCTTC. It yields the protein CATSRDRTTPSSYGYTF.

This clonotype was observed at least ten times. V and J are TRBV19 and TRBJ1-1; D uncertain. The V gene lost 9 bases and the J gene lost 5 bases, with 13 bases spanning the gap. The CDR3 covers 12 residues. In germline, CDR1 is LNHDA, CDR2 SQIVND (reference sequence). This chain's CDR3 is CASHGRRTEAFF. The DNA for the CDR3 is TGTGCCAGCCACGGACGGCGGACTGAAGCTTTCTTT.